This T cell receptor beta chain originates from a study of shared clonotypes between healthy human individuals. Study-level results: Memory subsets generally showed lower estimated richness than naive subsets.

Points on this clone: Its matching antigen is unknown.

Deep was the level used in running the assay. Per the original data handling: Sequence data from immunoSEQ were junction-only and lacked quality scores; consequently, filtering differed. Using immunoSEQ multiplex PCR, the repertoire was profiled, and TCRdb retains in-frame clones only, with some absent. V, J and clone size derive from that table, while D and trimming were established from the DNA sequence. The sample includes hundreds of thousands of clones, around 96% of them seen just once. The study drew all its donors from Caucasian adults living in Nashville, Tennessee. V lost 5 bases and J 1 base, leaving 18 bases between the germline ends. The CDR3 is made up of 18 amino acids. Germline V CDR1 and CDR2: SGHNT, YENEEA.

The material sequenced was memory CD8+ T cells sorted from blood. Subset meaning: CD45RO+ cells pooled with CCR7-negative TemRA cells. The origin of this receptor is a man aged 25 to 40 in good health. The chain joins TRBV11-3 to TRBJ2-6; D gene uncertain. The CDR3 region has the DNA TGTGCCAGCAGCCCCCCCCCGGACCCCCATTCTGGGGCCAACGTCCTGACTTTC. Translation: CASSPPPDPHSGANVLTF. The full variable domain, completed using reference TRBV11-3 and TRBJ2-6, is EAGVVQSPRYKIIEKKQPVAFWCNPISGHNTLYWYLQNLGQGPELLIRYENEEAVDDSQLPKDRFSAERLKGVDSTLKIQPAELGDSAVYLCASSPPPDPHSGANVLTFGAGSRLTVL.